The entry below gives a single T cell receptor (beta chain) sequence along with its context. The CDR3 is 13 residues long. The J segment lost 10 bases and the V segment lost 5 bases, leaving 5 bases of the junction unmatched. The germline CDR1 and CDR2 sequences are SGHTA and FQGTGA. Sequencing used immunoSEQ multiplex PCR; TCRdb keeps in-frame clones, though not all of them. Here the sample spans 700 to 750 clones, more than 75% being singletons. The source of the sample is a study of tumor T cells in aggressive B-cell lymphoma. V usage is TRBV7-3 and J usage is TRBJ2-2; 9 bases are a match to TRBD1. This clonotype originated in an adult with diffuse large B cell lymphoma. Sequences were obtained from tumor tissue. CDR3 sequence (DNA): TGTGCCAGCAGCCGGACAGGGGTGGAGGAGCTGTTTTTT. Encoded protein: CASSRTGVEELFF.